Included here is one T cell receptor beta chain sequence, with context. It lacks a known antigen. No base qualities exist here, and no much larger clone lies one base off it. Focal radiation therapy combined with CTLA-4 blockade (ipilimumab) was tested in patients with chemo-refractory metastatic non-small-cell lung cancer. This specimen comes from a study of radiotherapy plus CTLA-4 blockade in lung cancer (dated by TCRdb to the late 2010s). Context from the whole study: Among enrolled patients, under 20% had an objective response and 31% reached disease control.

General conclusions and limits of the study: After treatment with radiotherapy and ipilimumab, TCR clones that came from tumors expanded in the peripheral blood. The strongest predictors of response, as reported, were early dynamic changes in blood T cell clones along with a rise in serum interferon-beta after radiation.

The CDR3, cysteine through phenylalanine, is 14 amino acids long. Only the CDR3 region is kept as DNA, spanning 42 bases read in frame from base 1. CDR1 and CDR2 are drawn from the germline V gene (reference sequence): MNHEY, SMNVEV. Deletion took 6 bases off V and 2 bases off J, with a span of 12 bases between the germline ends. The library came from the immunoSEQ multiplex PCR assay. Here the immuneACCESS table is served through TCRdb, limited to in-frame sequences with V and J called. Missing clones are a known gap in these copies; in checked studies unresolved V genes cover under half, and the rest lacks a known reason. For this sample the table gives about 120,000 clones, of which approximately 90% were detected only once. In total, the top ten clones hold 5.5% to 7% of the sample.

The chain is made from TRBV27 and TRBJ2-3; a confident D gene designation cannot be given. The specimen comprised peripheral blood, sampled from a patient treated with radiotherapy plus ipilimumab. The clonotype originates from a human donor with non-small cell lung cancer that progressed on radiotherapy plus ipilimumab. The DNA is as follows: TGTGCCAGCAGGTCTTTCGACCTCACAGATACGCAGTATTTT. It is translated as CASRSFDLTDTQYF.